The 25 T cell receptor beta chains below were found in one sample sequenced in a study of T cell repertoires in cytomegalovirus infection. Antigens for these TCRs are unknown. TCRdb reprocessed the reads via MiXCR and lists one record per CDR3 protein. Of tens of thousands of distinct CDR3 sequences in the sample, over 20% were seen once. Sequencing was performed on CD8+ T cells from cultured PBMCs, taken from culture after CMV antigen stimulation. These receptors were taken from a human donor in good health (CMV status not recorded). Some clones in this sample may be carry-over from other donors' samples.

This clonotype was counted only a few times. The rearrangement uses TRBV12-3 or TRBV12-4 and TRBJ2-1; the D gene is possibly TRBD2 (5 bases). The V end lost 3 bases, the J end lost 8 bases, and 5 bases lay between the germline ends. The CDR3 has 11 residues. The DNA of the CDR3 is TGTGCCAGCAGTTTGAGGGATGAGCAGTTCTTC. This encodes CASSLRDEQFF.

V usage is TRBV4-1 and J usage is TRBJ1-3; 7 bases align to TRBD1. Germline V lookup: CDR1 MGHRA, CDR2 YSYEKL. This CDR3 spans 15 amino acids. With V trimmed by 4 bases and J by 4 bases, 7 bases remained unmatched. The CDR3, as DNA: TGCGCCAGCAGCCCGGGACAGCGAAGAGGAAACACCATATATTTT. Translation gives CASSPGQRRGNTIYF.

The chain is built from TRBV7-9 and TRBJ2-3, with D possibly matching TRBD2 (7 bases). The CDR3 is 16 amino acids. Germline V gives CDR1 SEHNR, CDR2 FQNEAQ (reference sequence). V shed 4 bases and J shed 6 bases, with 20 bases lying between them. As DNA, the CDR3 is TGTGCCAGCAGCTCCGCCGTTCTCGGGGGGCTGGATACGCAGTATTTT. The encoded protein is CASSSAVLGGLDTQYF.

This clonotype was seen many times. This chain uses TRBV27 with TRBJ2-3; tentative D call: TRBD2 (5 bases). The V gene's germline CDR1 is MNHEY and CDR2 SMNVEV (reference sequence). Between the trimmed V and J ends, which lost 4 bases and 4 bases, there was a span of 9 bases. The CDR3 is 13 residues long. Here the CDR3 reads CASSSFSADTQYF. In DNA form, the CDR3 reads TGTGCCAGCAGTTCATTTAGCGCAGATACGCAGTATTTT.

Only a few counts were recorded for this clonotype. The genes are TRBV11-2 and TRBJ2-1; D may be TRBD1 (5 bases). V dropped 2 bases and J dropped 2 bases, with 10 bases sitting between them. The CDR3 is made up of 15 amino acids. Germline CDR1 and CDR2: SGHAT and FQNNGV. CDR3 loop: CASSLMDKTYNEQFF. In DNA, the CDR3 is TGTGCCAGCAGCTTAATGGACAAGACCTACAATGAGCAGTTCTTC.

This clonotype has just a few counts. V usage is TRBV5-6 and J usage is TRBJ1-3; the D is unclear. Trimming took off 1 base at V and 7 bases at J, with 3 bases between the two ends. The CDR3 is 11 amino acids. CDR1 is SGHDT and CDR2 is YYEEEE in the germline V gene. CDR3 bases: TGTGCCAGCAGCTTGCTGAACACCATATATTTT. This sequence encodes CASSLLNTIYF.

This clonotype was counted only a few times. The chain carries TRBV6-6 and TRBJ1-1, with D hard to call. This CDR3 contains 10 residues. Trimming cost V 8 bases and J 3 bases, with 4 bases left between them. CDR1 MNHNY and CDR2 SVGAGI come from the germline V gene (reference sequence). In DNA, the CDR3 is TGTGCCAGCGTCGACACTGAAGCTTTCTTT. Translating gives CASVDTEAFF.

The CDR3 protein is CAWSHRGSGYEQYF. CDR3 sequence (DNA): TGTGCCTGGAGCCACAGGGGGTCGGGGTACGAGCAGTACTTC. V gene TRBV30 combines with J gene TRBJ2-7; 8 nucleotides line up with TRBD1. The CDR3 consists of 14 residues. Per germline, CDR1 GTSNPN and CDR2 SVGIG (reference sequence). V lost 3 bases and J lost 4; bases outside the gene matches: 8. The entire variable domain, with the rest obtained from reference TRBV30 and TRBJ2-7, is as follows: SQTIHQWPATLVQPVGSPLSLECTVEGTSNPNLYWYRQAAGRGLQLLFYSVGIGQISSEVPQNLSASRPQDRQFILSSKKLLLSDSGFYLCAWSHRGSGYEQYFGPGTRLTVT.

The chain links TRBV12-3 or TRBV12-4 to TRBJ2-1; no reliable D call. The CDR3 has 14 amino acids. V gave up 3 bases and J gave up 5 bases, with 11 bases separating them. As DNA, the CDR3 is TGTGCCAGCAGTTTTGCGGAAGATCACAATGAGCAGTTCTTC. Its protein product is CASSFAEDHNEQFF.

This clonotype has a count of ten or more. The chain joins TRBV20-1 to TRBJ1-5; D is possibly TRBD1 (5 bases). The germline CDR1 and CDR2 sequences are DFQATT and SNEGSKA (reference sequence). V was pared by 1 base and J by 0 bases, with 13 bases between. The CDR3 runs 16 residues. This chain's CDR3 is CSARARDGYSNQPQHF. In DNA form, the CDR3 reads TGCAGTGCTAGAGCCAGGGACGGTTATAGCAATCAGCCCCAGCATTTT.

This chain joins TRBV6-1 and TRBJ1-1, with a tentative D call TRBD1 (5 bases). The V end was cut by 8 bases, the J end by 3 bases, with 10 bases between. Per germline, CDR1 MNHNS and CDR2 SASEGT. CDR3 length: 12 residues. The CDR3 region has the DNA TGTGCCAGCGGGGGGTTGGACACTGAAGCTTTCTTT. Translated, it gives CASGGLDTEAFF.

This clonotype was counted a few times. The genes are TRBV6-2 or TRBV6-3 and TRBJ1-5; TRBD1 aligns across 8 bases. J gave up 4 bases and V 1 base, and 3 bases lay outside the gene matches. The germline CDR1 and CDR2 sequences are MNHEY and SVGEGT. This CDR3 has 15 amino acids. The CDR3 is CASSYLTGANQPQHF. Here the CDR3 DNA reads TGTGCCAGCAGTTACTTGACAGGGGCAAATCAGCCCCAGCATTTT.

This clonotype was found many times. The J gene is TRBJ1-2, the V gene TRBV9; 12 positions agree with TRBD1. CDR1 and CDR2 (germline): SGDLS, YYNGEE. This CDR3 contains 16 residues. With V trimmed by 3 bases and J by 8 bases, 11 bases remained unmatched. CDR3: CASSGDRGLDGYGYTF. Here the CDR3 DNA reads TGTGCCAGCAGCGGGGACAGGGGGCTCGATGGATACGGCTACACCTTC.

On this clonotype itself: A much larger clone sits a single nucleotide away, making a read error possible. This chain connects TRBV6-5 to TRBJ2-3; 13 bases agree with TRBD2. The CDR3 is 16 residues long. Germline V lookup: CDR1 MNHEY, CDR2 SVGAGI. The CDR3 spells CARSYGTSGATDTQYF. The CDR3, as DNA: TGTGCCAGAAGTTACGGGACTAGCGGGGCCACAGATACGCAGTATTTT.

The chain employs TRBV7-2 and TRBJ2-3; the match to TRBD2 covers 9 bases. From germline, CDR1 is SGHTA and CDR2 FQGNSA. After removal of 3 bases from V and 3 bases from J, the junction contained 16 bases not matched to a gene. The CDR3 extends over 19 amino acids. CDR3 loop: CASSFHRWTAGGSTDTQYF. As DNA, the CDR3 is TGTGCCAGCAGCTTCCACAGGTGGACAGCGGGGGGATCAACAGATACGCAGTATTTT.

V is TRBV7-8 and J is TRBJ2-2; D assignment may be TRBD1 or TRBD2 (5 bases each). CDR3 size: 18 residues. Germline CDR1 reads SGHVS; CDR2 reads FQNEAQ. V was cut by 1 base and J by 1 base, with 16 bases left in between. The CDR3: CASSLVGLSGQNTGELFF. CDR3 coding DNA: TGTGCCAGCAGCTTAGTCGGACTCTCGGGGCAGAACACCGGGGAGCTGTTTTTT.

The CDR3: CASSLGGPDTQYF. CDR3 sequence (DNA): TGTGCCAGCAGCTTAGGGGGCCCAGATACGCAGTATTTT. V usage is TRBV11-2 and J usage is TRBJ2-3, with D maybe TRBD1 (5 bases). V was shortened by 1 base and J by 4 bases, with 6 bases between the two germline ends. CDR1 is SGHAT and CDR2 is FQNNGV in the germline V gene. This CDR3 is built from 13 residues.

This clonotype was seen only once. The chain employs TRBV10-3 and TRBJ1-6; 10 bases are shared with TRBD1. The CDR3 extends over 16 amino acids. Trimming at V came to 8 bases and at J to 3 bases, leaving 7 bases not matched to a gene. The germline gives CDR1 ENHRY, CDR2 SYGVKD. CDR3 bases: TGTGCCATCGGCGGGACAGGGGAACACTATAATTCACCCCTCCACTTT. This sequence encodes CAIGGTGEHYNSPLHF.

This clonotype has a count of ten or more. The chain has TRBV7-8 and TRBJ2-2; D gene uncertain. Germline CDR1 SGHVS, CDR2 FQNEAQ. The CDR3 totals 15 residues. V was clipped by 0 bases and J by 1 base, with 6 bases between them. In nucleotides, the CDR3 is TGTGCCAGCAGCTTAGCGGGTCAGAACACCGGGGAGCTGTTTTTT. Amino acids: CASSLAGQNTGELFF.

The gene calls are TRBV7-6 and TRBJ1-4; D might be TRBD1 (5 bases). The ends were cut back, 5 bases at V and 6 bases at J, with 19 bases in the middle. Germline V gene data show CDR1 as SGHVS and CDR2 as FNYEAQ. The CDR3 runs to 16 residues. The CDR3 nucleotides read TGTGCCAGCAGCCCCGGGACCTCGCACTCACATGAAAAACTGTTTTTT. Its translation is CASSPGTSHSHEKLFF.

V is TRBV11-2 and J is TRBJ2-3; 9 bases map to TRBD2. The CDR3 consists of 16 residues. The V segment lost 5 bases and the J segment 2 bases; nucleotides outside the gene matches: 8. Germline V gene lookup returns CDR1 SGHAT and CDR2 FQNNGV. The CDR3 is CASSPTTSGYTDTQYF. In DNA, the CDR3 is TGTGCCAGCAGCCCCACGACTAGCGGATACACAGATACGCAGTATTTT. The full variable domain, with the rest looked up from reference TRBV11-2 and TRBJ2-3, is EAGVAQSPRYKIIEKRQSVAFWCNPISGHATLYWYQQILGQGPKLLIQFQNNGVVDDSQLPKDRFSAERLKGVDSTLKIQPAKLEDSAVYLCASSPTTSGYTDTQYFGPGTRLTVL.

The chain has TRBV7-9 and TRBJ2-7; TRBD1 matches 7 bases. V lost 5 bases to trimming and J lost 7 bases; unmatched junction nucleotides: 11. This CDR3 contains 14 residues. The germline CDR1 and CDR2 sequences are SEHNR and FQNEAQ (reference sequence). In nucleotides, the CDR3 is TGTGCCAGCAGCCTTTTGGGACAGATGGGGGAGCAGTACTTC. The encoded protein is CASSLLGQMGEQYF.

V usage is TRBV7-2 and J usage is TRBJ2-1, with TRBD2 identical over 10 bases. The CDR3 is 20 amino acids. Germline values: CDR1 SGHTA, CDR2 FQGNSA. V lost 4 bases and J lost 2; bases outside the gene matches: 17. Here the CDR3 reads CASSSRGPSGGYGAYNEQFF. CDR3 sequence (DNA): TGTGCCAGCAGCTCCAGGGGACCTAGCGGGGGTTACGGCGCCTACAATGAGCAGTTCTTC.

This clonotype showed up just a few times. This chain uses TRBV7-2 with TRBJ1-2, with D perhaps TRBD1 (5 bases). In germline, CDR1 is SGHTA, CDR2 FQGNSA. Trimming removed 5 bases from V and 4 bases from J, with 14 bases in between. The CDR3 consists of 14 residues. CDR3 loop: CASSRLGGGYGYTF. DNA for the CDR3: TGTGCCAGCAGCCGACTGGGGGGAGGCTATGGCTACACCTTC.

There are many counts of this clonotype. V gene TRBV11-2 combines with J gene TRBJ1-1; possible D gene TRBD1, 6 bases. Germline lookup yields CDR1 SGHAT and CDR2 FQNNGV. This CDR3 has 15 amino acids. The V gene lost 0 bases and the J gene lost 2 bases, with 10 bases spanning the gap. CDR3 residues: CASSLEPTGNTEAFF. The CDR3 bases are TGTGCCAGCAGCTTAGAGCCGACAGGTAACACTGAAGCTTTCTTT.